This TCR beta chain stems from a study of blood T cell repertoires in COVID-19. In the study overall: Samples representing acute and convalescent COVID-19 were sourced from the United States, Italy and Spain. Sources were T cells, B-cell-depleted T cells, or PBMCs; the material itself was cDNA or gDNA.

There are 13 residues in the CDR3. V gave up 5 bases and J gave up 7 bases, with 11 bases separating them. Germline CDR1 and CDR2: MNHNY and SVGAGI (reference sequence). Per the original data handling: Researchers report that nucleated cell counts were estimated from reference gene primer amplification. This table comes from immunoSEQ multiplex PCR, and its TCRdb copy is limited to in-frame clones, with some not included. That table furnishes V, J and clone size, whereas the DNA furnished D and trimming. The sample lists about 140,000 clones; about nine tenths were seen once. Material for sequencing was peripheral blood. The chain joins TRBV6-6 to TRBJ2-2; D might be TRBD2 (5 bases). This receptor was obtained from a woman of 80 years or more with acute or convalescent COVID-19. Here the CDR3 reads CASSEIARGELFF. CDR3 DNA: TGTGCCAGCAGTGAGATAGCGCGCGGGGAGCTGTTTTTT.